These 13 T cell receptor beta chains share one sample of origin, sequenced in a study of kidney transplant recipient with SARS-CoV-2 infection (dated by TCRdb to the early 2020s). The time point label for this specimen denotes: pre-pandemic baseline sample and day 111 after first positive SARS-CoV-2 test. Sequencing instrument: Illumina MiSeq. TCRdb reanalyzed the raw reads on its own, using fastp at Q25 for trimming and MiXCR for clone calling, and kept in-frame beta chains. Each CDR3 protein gets just one entry, which takes the most common genes and DNA from the rows behind it. This sample comprises 250,000 or so distinct CDR3 sequences, 29% of them detected only once. The top ten clonotypes cover roughly 7.3% of the sample. Sequenced here: a blood sample, sampled at baseline and on day 111 from a kidney transplant recipient. The receptors were gathered from a male patient younger than 45 who had COVID-19 and was a kidney transplant recipient. It is possible that, after a transplant, some T cells come from the graft donor.

Turning to this clonotype: A much larger clone is a single base away; this may be a read error. The CDR3 nucleotides are TGTGCCAGCAGTGGAGGTCAGGCCTTTGGAAACACCATATATTTT. Protein sequence: CASSGGQAFGNTIYF. This chain connects TRBV6-5 to TRBJ1-3; D ambiguous. The V end lost 5 bases, the J end lost 3 bases, and 14 bases lay between the germline ends. Germline V gene data show CDR1 as MNHEY and CDR2 as SVGAGI. The CDR3 is made up of 15 amino acids.

About this clonotype itself: A much larger clonotype is one base distant, so this may be a read error. V usage is TRBV20-1 and J usage is TRBJ2-4; D is possibly TRBD1 (6 bases). This CDR3 has 14 amino acids. The germline CDR1 and CDR2 sequences are DFQATT and SNEGSKA (reference sequence). The CDR3: CSAHQGFAPYEQCF. DNA of the CDR3: TGCAGTGCTCATCAGGGGTTCGCCCCCTACGAGCAGTGCTTC.

This clonotype was recorded at least ten times. V is TRBV6-5 and J is TRBJ1-1; no clear D. This CDR3 has 14 residues. V gave up 5 bases and J gave up 1 base, with 11 bases separating them. Germline V gene lookup returns CDR1 MNHEY and CDR2 SVGAGI. For the CDR3, the DNA is TGTGCCAGCAGTGACCCCCGATCGAACACTGAAGCTTTCTTT. This translates into CASSDPRSNTEAFF.

As concerns this clonotype: A much larger clonotype is one base distant, so this may be a read error. This sequence joins TRBV20-1 and TRBJ2-6; D is possibly TRBD1 (5 bases). The CDR3 spans 15 residues. CDR1 and CDR2 from the germline V gene are DFQATT and SNEGSKA (reference sequence). The CDR3 nucleotides read TGCAGTGCACGGACGGATCCCTCTGGGGCCGACGTCCTGACTTTC. It is translated as CSARTDPSGADVLTF.

As concerns this clonotype: This could be a read error, since a much larger clone is one nucleotide away. Because the CDR3 is missing its conserved closing phenylalanine or tryptophan, this is likely a read error. J is TRBJ2-2 and V is TRBV5-1; D gene ambiguous. The germline CDR1 and CDR2 sequences are SGHRS and YFSETQ. This CDR3 is built from 11 residues. V lost 8 bases to trimming and J lost 6 bases, with 8 bases between them. In nucleotides, the CDR3 is TGCGCCAGGCCCCCCCCCGGGGAGCTGTTTCTT. As protein: CARPPPGELFL.

Of note for this clonotype: A much larger clone is a single base away; this may be a read error. The CDR3 sequence is CASSLAAKQFF. Written as DNA, the CDR3 is TGTGCCAGCAGCCTCGCCGCTAAGCAGTTCTTC. The chain has TRBV5-5 and TRBJ2-1; no definite D call. The CDR3 is 11 residues long. Germline V gene sequence: CDR1 SGHKS, CDR2 YYEKEE (reference sequence). Trimming took 4 bases from V and 11 from J, leaving 10 bases between them. The full variable domain, rest sourced from reference TRBV5-5 and TRBJ2-1, is DAGVTQSPTHLIKTRGQQVTLRCSPISGHKSVSWYQQVLGQGPQFIFQYYEKEERGRGNFPDRFSARQFPNYSSELNVNALLLGDSALYLCASSLAAKQFFGPGTRLTVL.

This clonotype was picked up one time. This may be a read error, as it is one base from a much larger clone. The genes are TRBV7-4 and TRBJ2-4; no clear D gene. Matching the DNA end better, TRBJ1-2 makes the J call doubtful. The CDR3 is 17 amino acids. The V gene's germline CDR1 is SGHVT and CDR2 SQSDAQ. The CDR3 sequence: CASSYLYSARKTHGYTF. The CDR3, as DNA: TGTGCCAGCAGCTATCTGTATTCAGCTCGAAAGACCCATGGCTACACCTTC.

There are many counts of this clonotype. A much larger clone differs by one base, so this may be a read error. V and J are TRBV25-1 and TRBJ2-7; D is undetermined. V gave up 2 bases and J gave up 0 bases, with 8 bases separating them. CDR1 and CDR2 from the germline V gene are MGHDK and SYGVNS. This CDR3 is built from 14 residues. Written as DNA, the CDR3 is TGTGCCAGCAGTGAAGGGGTCAGCTCCTACGAGCAGTACTTC. It translates to CASSEGVSSYEQYF.

This clonotype was observed at least ten times. The V call is TRBV11-1, the J call TRBJ1-2; unclear D gene. The germline V and J ends were trimmed by 5 bases and 4 bases, with 23 bases remaining between them. This CDR3 has 17 amino acids. Germline CDR1 reads SGHAT; CDR2 reads FQDESV (reference sequence). Here the CDR3 reads CASSGDRKAGKTYGYTF. The CDR3, as DNA: TGTGCCAGCAGCGGAGATCGTAAGGCTGGAAAGACCTATGGCTACACCTTC.

Concerning this clonotype: Since a much larger clone is just one base distant, this may be a read error. CDR3 bases: TGCGCCAGCAGCTTGGGGCGGAACCAAGAGACCCAGTACTTC. Its translation is CASSLGRNQETQYF. The J gene is TRBJ2-5, the V gene TRBV5-1; D gene uncertain. Per the germline V gene, CDR1 is SGHRS and CDR2 is YFSETQ. V was shortened by 0 bases and J by 0 bases, with 6 bases between the two germline ends. The CDR3 spans 14 residues.

This clonotype was picked up many times. V gene TRBV4-3 combines with J gene TRBJ2-2; 10 nucleotides agree with TRBD2. The CDR3 length is 17 residues. Trimming took 0 bases from V and 7 from J; bases not matched to a gene: 8. Germline V gene sequence: CDR1 LGHNA, CDR2 YSLEER. In nucleotides, the CDR3 is TGCGCCAGCAGCCAAGAAGGGACTAGCGACCTAATCGGGGAGCTGTTTTTT. Amino acids: CASSQEGTSDLIGELFF.

As concerns this clonotype: Given a much more abundant clone one base away, this may be a read error. The chain employs TRBV27 and TRBJ2-5, with a weak D call TRBD2 (5 bases). The last part of the DNA fits TRBJ2-7 better; the J call may be wrong. CDR1 and CDR2 (germline): MNHEY, SMNVEV (reference sequence). The CDR3 has 16 residues. The CDR3 is CASSLVAGSEAYEQYF. The DNA for the CDR3 is TGTGCCAGCAGTTTAGTCGCGGGCAGTGAGGCCTACGAGCAGTACTTC.

Notes on this clonotype: A much larger clone lies one base from this, so it may be a read error. The V gene is TRBV7-8, the J gene TRBJ1-4; 7 nucleotides align to TRBD1. Germline V gene sequence: CDR1 SGHVS, CDR2 FQNEAQ. The CDR3 length is 17 residues. The CDR3 nucleotides are TGTGCCAGCAGCTCCCCCCGGGAGGGGGCAAGGGGCGAAAAACTGCTTTTT. Its protein product is CASSSPREGARGEKLLF.